Below, 23 T cell receptor beta chains from the same sample are listed, as sequenced in a study of T cells in Graves' hyperthyroidism and ophthalmopathy. Researchers amplified the TCR beta CDR3 regions from RNA transcripts. During a first-round RT-PCR of the TCR CDR3, the HTBI primer set was used. TCRdb fed the multiplex PCR reads into MiXCR, producing one record per CDR3 protein. Seen here are more than 250,000 distinct CDR3 sequences, approximately 14% observed once, and the top ten hold roughly 31%. Sequencing used blood. These receptors were obtained from a woman in her forties or fifties with Graves' hyperthyroidism that later progressed to Graves' ophthalmopathy.

This clonotype has a count of ten or more. The genes are TRBV2 and TRBJ2-5; 10 bases line up with TRBD1. The germline gives CDR1 SNHLY, CDR2 FYNNEI. V shed 6 bases and J 2 bases; nucleotides not matched to a gene: 3. The CDR3 has 14 amino acids. CDR3 nucleotides: TGTGCCAGCAGCCGGGACAGGGGTCAAGAGACCCAGTACTTC. This sequence encodes CASSRDRGQETQYF.

At least ten counts were recorded for this clonotype. The V gene is TRBV5-1, the J gene TRBJ1-1; no firm D call. The CDR3 spans 14 residues. Trimming took off 6 bases at V and 1 base at J, with 13 bases between the two ends. The germline gives CDR1 SGHRS, CDR2 YFSETQ. Here the CDR3 reads CASKLQAENTEAFF. CDR3 coding DNA: TGCGCCAGCAAACTCCAGGCAGAGAACACTGAAGCTTTCTTT.

This clonotype was detected ten times or more. The genes are TRBV2 and TRBJ1-5; no definite D call. The ends were cut back, 3 bases at V and 3 bases at J, with 12 bases in the middle. Germline CDR1 and CDR2: SNHLY and FYNNEI. There are 15 residues in the CDR3. CDR3 DNA: TGTGCCAGCAGTGACCGGGTCCGGGCCAATCAGCCCCAGCATTTT. It translates to CASSDRVRANQPQHF.

This clonotype has just a few counts. V usage is TRBV9 and J usage is TRBJ1-2, with TRBD1 identical over 10 bases. This CDR3 is built from 16 residues. The trim removed 0 bases at V and 3 bases at J, leaving 5 bases unmatched. Germline V gene sequence: CDR1 SGDLS, CDR2 YYNGEE. CDR3 amino acids: CASSVGDRGGDYGYTF. The DNA for the CDR3 is TGTGCCAGCAGCGTAGGGGACAGGGGAGGTGACTATGGCTACACCTTC.

This clonotype has more than one count but fewer than ten. The gene calls are TRBV29-1 and TRBJ1-2; D is unclear. The germline CDR1 and CDR2 sequences are SQVTM and ANQGSEA. Trimming removed 4 bases at V and 4 bases at J, with 10 bases between. The CDR3 runs to 12 residues. In DNA, the CDR3 is TGCAGCGTTGCCTGGGGAGGCTATGGCTACACCTTC. Protein: CSVAWGGYGYTF.

This clonotype was found many times. The chain recombines TRBV2 with TRBJ2-7; 9 bases are shared with TRBD1. The V gene's germline CDR1 is SNHLY and CDR2 FYNNEI. V was pared by 1 base and J by 2 bases, with 9 bases of the junction left unmatched. This CDR3 comprises 17 residues. The CDR3 loop reads CASSEGWGQGKAYEQYF. The DNA for the CDR3 is TGTGCCAGCAGTGAAGGTTGGGGACAGGGAAAGGCCTACGAGCAGTACTTC.

At least ten counts were recorded for this clonotype. V and J are TRBV27 and TRBJ2-7; D remains unclear. The CDR3 is 14 amino acids. Deletions cut 6 bases from V and 2 bases from J, with 14 bases between. Germline CDR1 reads MNHEY; CDR2 reads SMNVEV (reference sequence). The CDR3 loop is CASRLLLTPYEQYF. CDR3 sequence (DNA): TGTGCCAGCAGACTACTTCTCACCCCCTACGAGCAGTACTTC.

This clonotype was counted many times. The chain joins TRBV29-1 to TRBJ2-3, with a weak D call TRBD2 (6 bases). The CDR3 contains 15 residues. V lost 6 bases, J lost 0 bases, and 16 bases lay in between. Germline V lookup: CDR1 SQVTM, CDR2 ANQGSEA. In DNA, the CDR3 is TGCAGCGTCGTAGGGACGGGACTTAGCACAGATACGCAGTATTTT. It yields the protein CSVVGTGLSTDTQYF.

The V and J genes are TRBV9 and TRBJ2-1; 12 nucleotides match TRBD2. V dropped 0 bases and J dropped 9; count of bases not matched to a gene: 7. Germline V CDR1 and CDR2: SGDLS, YYNGEE. CDR3 length equals 16 residues. CDR3 loop: CASSVALAGGPIEQFF. CDR3 nucleotides: TGTGCCAGCAGCGTAGCTCTAGCGGGAGGGCCCATTGAGCAGTTCTTC. Full variable domain (outside the CDR3, taken from reference TRBV9 and TRBJ2-1): DSGVTQTPKHLITATGQRVTLRCSPRSGDLSVYWYQQSLDQGLQFLIQYYNGEERAKGNILERFSAQQFPDLHSELNLSSLELGDSALYFCASSVALAGGPIEQFFGPGTRLTVL.

The gene calls are TRBV6-6 and TRBJ2-2; 11 bases agree with TRBD1. The CDR3 is 20 residues long. With 4 bases clipped from V and 4 bases from J, the junction kept 17 bases outside the gene matches. Germline V gene lookup returns CDR1 MNHNY and CDR2 SVGAGI (reference sequence). The CDR3 nucleotides are TGTGCCAGCAGTTCGACCGGGACAGGGGGGCTAGCGGGTGCCACCGGGGAGCTGTTTTTT. This translates into CASSSTGTGGLAGATGELFF.

This clonotype showed up many times. This sequence joins TRBV15 and TRBJ2-1; the D is unclear. V dropped 6 bases and J dropped 0 bases, with 12 bases sitting between them. This CDR3 spans 15 amino acids. Germline V gene data show CDR1 as LNHNV and CDR2 as YYDKDF (reference sequence). DNA for the CDR3: TGTGCCACCAGAGACCCCGCGAGCTCCTACAATGAGCAGTTCTTC. Translating it yields CATRDPASSYNEQFF.

In this sample, this clonotype turned up many times. The gene calls are TRBV14 and TRBJ1-2, with 9 nucleotides matching TRBD1. Trimming took 1 base from V and 4 from J; bases not matched to a gene: 4. The CDR3 covers 15 residues. Per the germline V gene, CDR1 is SGHDN and CDR2 is FVKESK. The CDR3 coding sequence is TGTGCCAGCAGCCAAGCGACAGGGGGGATCTATGGCTACACCTTC. Translated, it gives CASSQATGGIYGYTF.

This clonotype was detected many times. This sequence joins TRBV27 and TRBJ1-1; D not resolved. The V end lost 6 bases, the J end lost 0 bases, and 14 bases lay between the germline ends. From germline, CDR1 is MNHEY and CDR2 SMNVEV (reference sequence). This CDR3 region has 15 residues. The DNA of the CDR3 is TGTGCCAGCAGCAGTCAGTCGTACATGAACACTGAAGCTTTCTTT. It specifies CASSSQSYMNTEAFF.

This clonotype was picked up a small number of times. The rearrangement links TRBV6-4 to TRBJ1-5, with D tentatively TRBD1 (6 bases). The length of the CDR3 is 13 residues. CDR1 and CDR2 (germline): MRHNA, SNTAGT. The V end was cut by 8 bases, the J end by 7 bases, with 15 bases between. The CDR3 nucleotides are TGTGCCAGCCCACAGGGCGGGGGCCAGCCCCAGCATTTT. Translating gives CASPQGGGQPQHF.

This clonotype was counted at least ten times. The gene calls are TRBV12-3 or TRBV12-4 and TRBJ1-1; D is unclear. V was trimmed by 4 bases and J by 2 bases, leaving 8 bases between them. This CDR3 contains 13 residues. The CDR3 DNA reads as TGTGCCAGCAGTTCGAATACTAACACTGAAGCTTTCTTT. It codes for CASSSNTNTEAFF.

This clonotype was detected only a few times. This sequence joins TRBV27 and TRBJ2-7; either TRBD1 or TRBD2 may supply D (7 bases each). In germline, CDR1 is MNHEY, CDR2 SMNVEV (reference sequence). The CDR3 sequence is 15 residues long. V dropped 7 bases and J dropped 0 bases, with 16 bases sitting between them. The CDR3 region has the DNA TGTGCCAGCACAGGGGGGGTACAAAGCTCCTACGAGCAGTACTTC. Its translation is CASTGGVQSSYEQYF.

This clonotype was seen at least ten times. The chain links TRBV20-1 to TRBJ2-1; no reliable D call. The germline V gene encodes CDR1 DFQATT and CDR2 SNEGSKA (reference sequence). The CDR3 covers 15 residues. Trimming stripped 8 bases from V and 4 bases from J, with 21 bases between. CDR3 sequence reads: CSLPLDASGYNEQFF. CDR3 coding DNA: TGCAGTCTTCCATTAGACGCTAGTGGGTACAATGAGCAGTTCTTC.

This clonotype was counted ten times or more. V gene TRBV29-1 combines with J gene TRBJ2-1; tentatively, D is TRBD1 (6 bases). V lost 1 base to trimming and J lost 6 bases, with 19 bases between them. CDR1 is SQVTM, CDR2 ANQGSEA, per germline. The CDR3 covers 16 residues. The CDR3, as DNA: TGCAGCGTTGAAGGGCCAGGGACAAGCGCAACCAATGAGCAGTTCTTC. Its translation is CSVEGPGTSATNEQFF.

This clonotype was seen repeatedly, ten times or more. This chain uses TRBV20-1 with TRBJ2-7; TRBD2 matches at 7 bases. This CDR3 comprises 16 residues. The trim removed 3 bases at V and 7 bases at J, leaving 18 bases unmatched. Germline V gene sequence: CDR1 DFQATT, CDR2 SNEGSKA (reference sequence). Here the CDR3 DNA reads TGCAGTGCTAGTTTTTTCCCGGCTAGCGGAGCTTGGGAGCAGTACTTC. This translates into CSASFFPASGAWEQYF.

For this clonotype: A much larger clone differs from this one at a single base, so this may be a read error. The chain carries TRBV2 and TRBJ1-2, with no clear D. CDR1 is SNHLY, CDR2 FYNNEI, per germline. This CDR3 is 12 amino acids long. CDR3 DNA: TGTGCCAGCATTGAAAGGGCCTATGGCTACACCTTC. Its translation is CASIERAYGYTF.

This clonotype has just a few counts. The chain has TRBV20-1 and TRBJ1-1; possibly TRBD1 for D (5 bases). CDR3 length: 14 amino acids. From germline, CDR1 is DFQATT and CDR2 SNEGSKA (reference sequence). Trimming took 5 bases from V and 11 from J, leaving 24 bases between them. As DNA, the CDR3 is TGCAGTGCTTACCCGACAGCCCACCGAAGCTGGGCTTTCTTT. Translated: CSAYPTAHRSWAFF.

This clonotype appeared a few times. The genes are TRBV4-2 and TRBJ2-3; weak D call: TRBD2 (5 bases). Germline CDR1 reads LGHNA; CDR2 reads YNFKEQ. This CDR3 contains 14 residues. V was clipped by 5 bases and J by 2 bases, with 11 bases between them. The CDR3 DNA is TGTGCCAGCAGCGAGGAGGCAAACACAGATACGCAGTATTTT. Protein sequence: CASSEEANTDTQYF.

V gene TRBV7-2 combines with J gene TRBJ2-7, with D tentatively TRBD1 (5 bases). The germline V and J ends were trimmed by 2 bases and 3 bases, with 11 bases remaining between them. CDR1 SGHTA and CDR2 FQGNSA come from the germline V gene. The CDR3 extends over 14 amino acids. As DNA, the CDR3 is TGTGCCAGCAGCTTAAGGGCGCAGGGCTACGAGCAGTACTTC. Its translation is CASSLRAQGYEQYF.